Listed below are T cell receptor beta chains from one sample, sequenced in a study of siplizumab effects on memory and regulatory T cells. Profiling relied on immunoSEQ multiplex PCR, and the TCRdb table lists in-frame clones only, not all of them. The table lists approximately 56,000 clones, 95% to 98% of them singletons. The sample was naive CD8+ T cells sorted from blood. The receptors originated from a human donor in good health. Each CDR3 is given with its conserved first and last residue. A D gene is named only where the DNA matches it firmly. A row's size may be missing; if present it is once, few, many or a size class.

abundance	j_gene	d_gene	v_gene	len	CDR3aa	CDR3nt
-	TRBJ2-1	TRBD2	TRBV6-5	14	CASFSGGGRNEQFF	TGTGCCAGCTTTTCGGGGGGAGGCCGCAATGAGCAGTTCTTC
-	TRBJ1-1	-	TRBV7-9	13	CASSLSGNTEAFF	TGTGCCAGCAGCTTATCGGGGAACACTGAAGCTTTCTTT
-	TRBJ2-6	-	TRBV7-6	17	CASSLAMRAAGANVLTF	TGTGCCAGCAGCTTAGCGATGAGGGCAGCTGGGGCCAACGTCCTGACTTTC
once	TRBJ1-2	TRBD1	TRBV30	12	CAWSGTGDGYTF	TGTGCCTGGAGCGGGACAGGGGATGGCTACACCTTC
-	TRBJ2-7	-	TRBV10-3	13	CAISRENSYEQYF	TGTGCCATCAGTCGAGAGAACTCCTACGAGCAGTACTTC
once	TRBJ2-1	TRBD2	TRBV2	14	CASSSGVSYNEQFF	TGTGCCAGCTCCAGCGGGGTTAGCTACAATGAGCAGTTCTTC
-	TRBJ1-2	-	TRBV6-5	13	CASRTGENYGYTF	TGTGCCAGCAGAACCGGGGAGAACTATGGCTACACCTTC
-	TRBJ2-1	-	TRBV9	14	CASSVVSTDNEQFF	TGTGCCAGCAGCGTAGTTAGTACCGACAATGAGCAGTTCTTC
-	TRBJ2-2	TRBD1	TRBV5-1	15	CASNEDRGYTGELFF	TGCGCCAGCAACGAGGACAGGGGTTACACCGGGGAGCTGTTTTTT
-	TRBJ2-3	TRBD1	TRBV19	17	CASSRGQVRGHTDTQYF	TGTGCCAGTAGTAGAGGACAGGTAAGGGGTCACACAGATACGCAGTATTTT
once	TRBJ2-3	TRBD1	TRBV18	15	CASSTTGASTDTQYF	TGTGCCAGCTCTACCACAGGGGCTAGCACAGATACGCAGTATTTT
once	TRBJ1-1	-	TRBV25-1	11	CATRTGAEAFF	TGTGCCACCCGGACCGGTGCTGAAGCTTTCTTT
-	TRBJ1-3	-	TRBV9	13	CASSASSGNTIYF	TGTGCCAGCAGCGCGTCTAGCGGGAACACCATATATTTT
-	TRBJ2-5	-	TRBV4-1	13	CASSQLRWETQYF	TGCGCCAGCAGCCAATTAAGGTGGGAGACCCAGTACTTC
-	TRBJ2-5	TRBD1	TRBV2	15	CASTSRTGAGETQYF	TGTGCCAGCACCTCACGGACAGGGGCTGGGGAGACCCAGTACTTC
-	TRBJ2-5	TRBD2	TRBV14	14	CASSPGLAGTLQYF	TGTGCCAGCAGCCCGGGACTAGCGGGTACTCTACAGTACTTC
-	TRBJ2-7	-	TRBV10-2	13	CASSEGSSYEQYF	TGCGCCAGCAGTGAAGGGAGCTCCTACGAGCAGTACTTC
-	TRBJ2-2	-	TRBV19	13	CASSIGGSGELFF	TGTGCCAGTAGTATCGGGGGATCCGGGGAGCTGTTTTTT
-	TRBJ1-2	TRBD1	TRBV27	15	CASSLAAGGSYGYTF	TGTGCCAGCAGCCTGGCGGCAGGGGGGAGCTATGGCTACACCTTC
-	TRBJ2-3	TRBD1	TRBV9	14	CASSTGGGTDTQYF	TGTGCCAGCAGCACAGGGGGCGGCACAGATACGCAGTATTTT
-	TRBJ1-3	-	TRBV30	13	CGIRGGGGNTIYF	TGTGGGATTCGAGGGGGTGGTGGAAACACCATATATTTT
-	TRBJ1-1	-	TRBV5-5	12	CASSSGVSEAFF	TGTGCCAGTTCTTCCGGGGTCAGTGAAGCTTTCTTT
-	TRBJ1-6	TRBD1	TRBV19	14	CASAGTDLNSPLHF	TGTGCCAGTGCCGGGACAGACCTTAATTCACCCCTCCACTTT
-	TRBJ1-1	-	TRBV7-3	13	CASSPRVGTEAFF	TGTGCCAGCAGCCCCCGAGTAGGCACTGAAGCTTTCTTT
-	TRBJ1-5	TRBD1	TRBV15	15	CATSMTPGGGQPQHF	TGTGCCACCAGCATGACGCCAGGGGGCGGTCAGCCCCAGCATTTT